Following are 5 T cell receptor beta chains from one sample sequenced in a study of OX40 agonist ivuxolimab in advanced cancers. Using immunoSEQ multiplex PCR, the repertoire was profiled, and TCRdb retains in-frame clones only, with some absent. This sample yields tens of thousands of clones, of which about nine tenths are seen a single time; around 2.3% belongs to the top ten. The sample here was CD4+ or CD8+ T cells sorted from blood, taken in a trial of the OX40 agonist ivuxolimab. The receptors stem from an adult with an advanced solid tumor such as melanoma, head and neck, liver or kidney cancer.

The V and J genes are TRBV28 and TRBJ2-1, with D possibly being TRBD1 (6 bases). Trimming stripped 6 bases from V and 4 bases from J, with 10 bases between. From germline, CDR1 is MDHEN and CDR2 SYDVKM. The CDR3 spans 13 residues. The CDR3 nucleotides read TGTGCCAGCAGAGGGCAGGGGTACAATGAGCAGTTCTTC. Protein sequence: CASRGQGYNEQFF.

The rearrangement uses TRBV28 and TRBJ1-1; the match to TRBD1 covers 7 bases. With 6 bases clipped from V and 7 bases from J, the junction kept 11 bases outside the gene matches. This CDR3 comprises 14 residues. The germline V gene has CDR1 MDHEN and CDR2 SYDVKM. For the CDR3, the DNA is TGTGCCAGCAGAGAACAGGGGAGGCGCGGTGAAGCTTTCTTT. Amino acids: CASREQGRRGEAFF.

The gene calls are TRBV7-2 and TRBJ2-7; D perhaps matches TRBD2 (5 bases). The germline CDR1 and CDR2 sequences are SGHTA and FQGNSA. The germline V and J ends were trimmed by 1 base and 6 bases, with 13 bases remaining between them. There are 14 residues in the CDR3. CDR3 nucleotide sequence: TGTGCCAGCAGCTTAGAAAGCGGCCCCTTCGAGCAGTACTTC. Protein sequence: CASSLESGPFEQYF. Full variable domain (rest looked up from reference TRBV7-2 and TRBJ2-7): GAGVSQSPSNKVTEKGKDVELRCDPISGHTALYWYRQSLGQGLEFLIYFQGNSAPDKSGLPSDRFSAERTGGSVSTLTIQRTQQEDSAVYLCASSLESGPFEQYFGPGTRLTVT.

The rearrangement joins TRBV11-1 to TRBJ1-1; 8 nucleotides agree with TRBD1. The ends lost 5 bases at V and 3 bases at J; junction bases unmatched: 8. Germline CDR1 SGHAT, CDR2 FQDESV (reference sequence). This CDR3 is 15 amino acids long. The CDR3 region has the DNA TGTGCCAGCAGCCCCGGACAGGGAGGAGACACTGAAGCTTTCTTT. It yields the protein CASSPGQGGDTEAFF.

The V call is TRBV29-1, the J call TRBJ2-1; D ambiguous. This CDR3 comprises 11 residues. Per germline, CDR1 SQVTM and CDR2 ANQGSEA. Deletions cut 4 bases from V and 4 bases from J, with 5 bases between. CDR3 in amino acids: CSVVEYNEQFF. In nucleotides, the CDR3 is TGCAGCGTTGTGGAGTACAATGAGCAGTTCTTC.